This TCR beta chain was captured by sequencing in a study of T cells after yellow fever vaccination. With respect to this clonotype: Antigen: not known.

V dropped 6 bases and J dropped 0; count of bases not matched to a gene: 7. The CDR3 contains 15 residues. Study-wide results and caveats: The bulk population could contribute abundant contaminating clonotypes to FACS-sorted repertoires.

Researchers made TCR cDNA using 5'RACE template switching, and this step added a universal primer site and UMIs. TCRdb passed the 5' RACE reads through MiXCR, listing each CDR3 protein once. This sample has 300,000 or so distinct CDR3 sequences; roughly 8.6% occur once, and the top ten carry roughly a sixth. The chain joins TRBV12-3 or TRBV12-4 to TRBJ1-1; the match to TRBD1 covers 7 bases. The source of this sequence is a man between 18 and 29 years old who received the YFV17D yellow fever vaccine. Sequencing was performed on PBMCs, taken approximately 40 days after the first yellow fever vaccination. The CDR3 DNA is TGTGCCAGCAGGTCAGGGGGGAGCATGAACACTGAAGCTTTCTTT. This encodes CASRSGGSMNTEAFF.